The entry below describes one T cell receptor (beta chain). Its antigen has not been determined. No base-level quality is on record; no much larger clone is a single base apart. This sample is drawn from a study of regulatory T cells in long-lasting Graves disease listed by TCRdb under 2021. Context from the whole study: To count as having persistent Graves' disease, a patient had to have received antithyroid drug treatment for over 5 years with TSH receptor autoantibodies remaining persistently positive. TCR sequencing covered around 13 persistent and roughly 20 newly diagnosed Graves' disease patients, around 35 samples in total. Persistent Graves' disease patients in the clinical cohort had taken antithyroid drugs for 9.5 to 13 years on average. Peripheral blood TCR sequencing and RNA sequencing compared persistent Graves' disease patients with newly diagnosed Graves' disease patients. The study took place in China and was registered as a clinical trial.

The sample's time point label is to be understood as: persistent/refractory GD, antithyroid drugs over 5 years with positive TRAb. For both TCR sequencing and RNA sequencing, RNA was extracted from PBMCs using TRIzol. Graves' disease was diagnosed according to American Thyroid Association guidelines. Patients for the study were recruited at an endocrinology department in Xi'an, China. From each patient, around 9 milliliters of peripheral blood was collected into an EDTA anticoagulant tube. Ficoll Paque Plus density gradient separation was used to isolate PBMCs, and no additional T cell sorting was done. An Agilent 2100 Bioanalyzer and agarose gel were used to check RNA quality, and a NanoDrop 2000 was used to measure RNA concentration. Study-wide findings and limitations: A larger number of public clonotypes was shared among persistent patients (2,741) than among newly diagnosed patients (approximately 1,000). The authors acknowledged the small sample size as a limitation that may reduce accuracy. Sequencing and analysis were restricted to the TCR beta chain. Persistent Graves' disease patients showed lower TCR Shannon entropy and fewer highly expanded clones than newly diagnosed patients, suggesting clonal expansion. Only peripheral blood was studied, because thyroid tissue, the primary lesion, was inaccessible.

Libraries were built with multiplex PCR. Sequencing was carried out with an Illumina HiSeq 4000. To build TCR beta libraries, CDR3 regions were amplified by Arm-PCR using iRepertoire HTBI primers. Before sequencing, the PCR products went through gel purification. Per the authors' processing: Across samples, some 62 TRBV and 13 to 15 TRBJ segments were identified and used for gene usage analysis of CDR3 amino acid clonotypes. COPE and FqMerger were used to merge filtered high-quality paired reads into contigs. Contigs were aligned with BLAST to IMGT TRBV, TRBD and TRBJ reference genes, and CDR3 was defined per IMGT. Clonotypes above 0.1% frequency were classified as highly expanded clones. Repertoire diversity was measured by Shannon entropy, and V-J evenness by the Gini coefficient. A clonotype found in more than one individual was treated as public. TCRdb trimmed the raw reads at Q25, called clones with MiXCR and kept productive beta chains. Each CDR3 protein appears once, grouped with its most common genes and DNA. Clone size and V and J calls follow TCRdb, not the original study. This sample gives over 250,000 distinct CDR3 sequences in total; 22% of them show up just once. Approximately 53% of the sample comes from the top ten.

The receptor comes from a female donor with Graves disease. The sequencing used peripheral blood mononuclear cells (PBMCs), collected when the disease was refractory, from a patient treated with antithyroid drugs.

The DNA sequence reads TGTGCCAGCAGTAAACAGGGGGGATCTGGAAACACCATATATTTT. The encoded protein is CASSKQGGSGNTIYF. The sequence is built from TRBV27 and TRBJ1-3, with 8 bases matching TRBD1. There are 15 amino acids in the CDR3, from cysteine to phenylalanine inclusive. Left in the record is the CDR3 DNA by itself, 45 bases read in frame from the first base. Taken from the germline V gene (reference sequence), the CDR1 and CDR2 loops are MNHEY and SMNVEV. After removal of 5 bases from V and 1 base from J, the junction retains 4 bases not matched to a gene.